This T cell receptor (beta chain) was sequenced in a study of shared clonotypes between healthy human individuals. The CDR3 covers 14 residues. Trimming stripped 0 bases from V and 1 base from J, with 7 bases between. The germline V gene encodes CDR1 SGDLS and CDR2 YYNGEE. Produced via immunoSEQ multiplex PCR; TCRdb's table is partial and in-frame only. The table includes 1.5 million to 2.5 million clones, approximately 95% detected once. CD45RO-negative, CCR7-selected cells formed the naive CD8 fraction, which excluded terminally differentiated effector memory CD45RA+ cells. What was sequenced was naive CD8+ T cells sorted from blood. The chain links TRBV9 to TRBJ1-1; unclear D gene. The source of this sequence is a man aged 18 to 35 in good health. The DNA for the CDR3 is TGTGCCAGCAGCGTAGGGCACTCGAACACTGAAGCTTTCTTT. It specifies CASSVGHSNTEAFF.